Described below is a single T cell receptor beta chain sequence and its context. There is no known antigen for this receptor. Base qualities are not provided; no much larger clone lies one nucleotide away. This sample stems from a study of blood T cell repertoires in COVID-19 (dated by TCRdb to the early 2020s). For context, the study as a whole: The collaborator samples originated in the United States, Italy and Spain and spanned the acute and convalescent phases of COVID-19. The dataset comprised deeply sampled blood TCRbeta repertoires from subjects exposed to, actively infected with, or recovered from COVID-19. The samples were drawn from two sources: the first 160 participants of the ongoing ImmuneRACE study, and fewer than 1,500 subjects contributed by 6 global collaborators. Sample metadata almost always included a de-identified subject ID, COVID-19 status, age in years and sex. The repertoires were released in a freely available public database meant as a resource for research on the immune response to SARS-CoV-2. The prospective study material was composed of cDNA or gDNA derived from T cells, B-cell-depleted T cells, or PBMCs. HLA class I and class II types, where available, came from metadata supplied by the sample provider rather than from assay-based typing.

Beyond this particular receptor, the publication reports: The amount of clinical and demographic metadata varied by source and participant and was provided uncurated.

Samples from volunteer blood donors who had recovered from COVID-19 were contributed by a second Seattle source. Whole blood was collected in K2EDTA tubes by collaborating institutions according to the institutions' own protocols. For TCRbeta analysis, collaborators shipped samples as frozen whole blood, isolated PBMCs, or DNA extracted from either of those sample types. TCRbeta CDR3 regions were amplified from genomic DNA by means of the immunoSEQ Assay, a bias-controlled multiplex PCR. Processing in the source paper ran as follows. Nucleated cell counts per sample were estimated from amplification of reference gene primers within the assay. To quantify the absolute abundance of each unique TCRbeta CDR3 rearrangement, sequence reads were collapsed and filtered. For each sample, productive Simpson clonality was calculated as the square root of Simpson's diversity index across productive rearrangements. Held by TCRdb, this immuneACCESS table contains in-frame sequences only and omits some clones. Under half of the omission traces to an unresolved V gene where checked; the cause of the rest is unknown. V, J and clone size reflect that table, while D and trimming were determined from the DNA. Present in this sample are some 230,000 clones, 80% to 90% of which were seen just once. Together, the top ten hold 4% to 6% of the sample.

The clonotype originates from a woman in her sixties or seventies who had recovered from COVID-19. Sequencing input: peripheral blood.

The CDR3 here reads CASSQGRTRDEQYF. The DNA sequence is as follows: TGTGCCAGCAGCCAAGGGAGGACTAGAGACGAGCAGTACTTC. The sequence links TRBV4-2 to TRBJ2-7; the central 7 bases match TRBD2. For CDR1 and CDR2, the germline V gene lists LGHNA and YNFKEQ. The V end gives up 1 base and the J end 5 bases, leaving 5 bases in the junction not matched to a gene. The CDR3 measures 14 amino acids from cysteine to phenylalanine. Of the read, only the CDR3 DNA is kept; its 42 bases are in frame from base 1.